These T cell receptor beta chains were read from a single sample in a study of shared clonotypes between healthy human individuals. Libraries were prepared by immunoSEQ multiplex PCR; TCRdb keeps only in-frame clonotypes and omits some of them. The table lists about 1,900,000 clones, about 94% of them singletons, with approximately 1% in the top ten. Sequencing was done on a sample of naive CD8+ T cells sorted from blood. The receptors shown here come from a man aged 18-30 years in good health. The CDR3 runs from the conserved cysteine through the conserved F or W. A D gene is named only where the DNA matches it firmly. Not all rows give a size; the values are once, few, many and, for expanded clones, a class.

clone size	D gene	V gene	J gene	CDR3 protein	CDR3 DNA
.	TRBD1	TRBV19	TRBJ2-7	CASSAGTGFYEQYF	TGTGCCAGTAGTGCAGGGACAGGGTTCTACGAGCAGTACTTC
.	TRBD1	TRBV30	TRBJ1-5	CAWSRGWDRDNQPQHF	TGTGCCTGGAGTCGGGGATGGGACAGGGACAATCAGCCCCAGCATTTT
.	TRBD1	TRBV11-2	TRBJ1-3	CASSFYRGFENTIYF	TGTGCCAGCAGCTTTTACAGGGGATTCGAAAACACCATATATTTT
.	TRBD2	TRBV19	TRBJ2-1	CASTLLAGATNRYNEQFF	TGTGCCAGTACCTTACTAGCGGGGGCCACTAATCGATACAATGAGCAGTTCTTC
.	TRBD2	TRBV11-2	TRBJ2-5	CASSLVFGGGAQETQYF	TGTGCCAGCAGCTTGGTATTTGGCGGGGGGGCTCAAGAGACCCAGTACTTC
.	TRBD1	TRBV10-1	TRBJ1-2	CASSEFQGARVRYGYTF	TGCGCCAGCAGTGAGTTCCAGGGGGCGAGGGTGCGCTATGGCTACACCTTC
once	TRBD1	TRBV9	TRBJ1-1	CASSVGTGWNTEAFF	TGTGCCAGCAGCGTCGGGACAGGGTGGAACACTGAAGCTTTCTTT
.	.	TRBV25-1	TRBJ1-1	CASSEAGGPVEAFF	TGTGCCAGCAGTGAGGCGGGGGGTCCTGTTGAAGCTTTCTTT
.	.	TRBV6-1	TRBJ2-7	CASRAYGTVLGEQYF	TGTGCCAGCAGAGCTTACGGGACGGTGCTAGGCGAGCAGTACTTC
.	.	TRBV10-3	TRBJ2-3	CAIREGAEGVADTQYF	TGTGCCATCAGGGAAGGCGCGGAGGGCGTCGCAGATACGCAGTATTTT
.	.	TRBV6-5	TRBJ2-2	CASSYGVGGPGELFF	TGTGCCAGCAGTTACGGGGTAGGGGGGCCCGGGGAGCTGTTTTTT
.	.	TRBV29-1	TRBJ1-2	CSVDGVGYTF	TGCAGCGTTGACGGGGTTGGCTACACCTTC
.	.	TRBV29-1	TRBJ1-3	CSASEESGDTIYF	TGCAGCGCGTCGGAGGAGTCCGGGGACACCATATATTTT
.	.	TRBV29-1	TRBJ1-2	CSVELEFDYGYTF	TGCAGCGTTGAGTTGGAGTTCGACTATGGCTACACCTTC